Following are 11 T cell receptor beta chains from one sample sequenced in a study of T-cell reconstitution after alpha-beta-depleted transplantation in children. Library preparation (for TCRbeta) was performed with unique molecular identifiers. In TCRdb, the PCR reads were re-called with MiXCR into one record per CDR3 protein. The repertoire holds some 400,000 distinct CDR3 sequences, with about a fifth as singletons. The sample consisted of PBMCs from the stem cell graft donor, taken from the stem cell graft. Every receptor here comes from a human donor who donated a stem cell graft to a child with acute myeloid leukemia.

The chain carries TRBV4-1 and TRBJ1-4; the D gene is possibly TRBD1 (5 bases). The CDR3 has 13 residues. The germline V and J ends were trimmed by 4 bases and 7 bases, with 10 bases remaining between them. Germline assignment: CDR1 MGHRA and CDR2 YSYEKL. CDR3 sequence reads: CASSPATGEKLFF. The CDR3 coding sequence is TGCGCCAGCAGCCCGGCCACAGGTGAAAAACTGTTTTTT.

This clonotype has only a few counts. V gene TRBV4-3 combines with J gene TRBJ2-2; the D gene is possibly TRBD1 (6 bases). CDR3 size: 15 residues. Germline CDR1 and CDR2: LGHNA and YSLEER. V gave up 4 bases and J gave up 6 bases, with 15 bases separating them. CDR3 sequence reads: CASSPRPRGPGELFF. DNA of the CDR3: TGCGCCAGCAGCCCCCGGCCCAGGGGCCCCGGGGAGCTGTTTTTT.

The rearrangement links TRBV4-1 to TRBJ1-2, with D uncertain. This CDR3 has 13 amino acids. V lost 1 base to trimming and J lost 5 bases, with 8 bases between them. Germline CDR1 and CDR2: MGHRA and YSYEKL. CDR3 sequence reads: CASSQAADYGYTF. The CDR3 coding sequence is TGCGCCAGCAGCCAAGCGGCAGATTATGGCTACACCTTC.

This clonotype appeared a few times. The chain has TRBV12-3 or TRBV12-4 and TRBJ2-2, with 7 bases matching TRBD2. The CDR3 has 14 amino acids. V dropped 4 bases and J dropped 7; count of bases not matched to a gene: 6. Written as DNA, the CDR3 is TGTGCCAGCAGTTACGGGGGAGGGATCGGGGAGCTGTTTTTT. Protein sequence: CASSYGGGIGELFF.

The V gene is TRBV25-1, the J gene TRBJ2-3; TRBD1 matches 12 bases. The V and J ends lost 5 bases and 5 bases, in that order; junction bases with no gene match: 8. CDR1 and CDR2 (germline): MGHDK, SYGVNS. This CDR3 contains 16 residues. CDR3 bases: TGTGCCAGCAGTACCTCCGGGACAGGGGGCAGAGATACGCAGTATTTT. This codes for CASSTSGTGGRDTQYF.

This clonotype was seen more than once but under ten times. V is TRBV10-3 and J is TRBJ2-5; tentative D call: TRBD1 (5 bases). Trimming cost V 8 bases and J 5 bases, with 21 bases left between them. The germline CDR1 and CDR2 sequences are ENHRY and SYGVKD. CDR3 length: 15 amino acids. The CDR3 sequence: CAISLLQGSEETQYF. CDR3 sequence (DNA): TGTGCCATCTCGCTCCTGCAGGGCTCGGAGGAGACCCAGTACTTC.

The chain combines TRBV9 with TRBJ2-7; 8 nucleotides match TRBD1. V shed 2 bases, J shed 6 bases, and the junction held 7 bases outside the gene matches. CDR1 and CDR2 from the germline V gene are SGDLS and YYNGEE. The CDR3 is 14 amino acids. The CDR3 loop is CASSVSLGQGEQYF. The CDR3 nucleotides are TGTGCCAGCAGCGTGAGCCTCGGACAGGGCGAGCAGTACTTC.

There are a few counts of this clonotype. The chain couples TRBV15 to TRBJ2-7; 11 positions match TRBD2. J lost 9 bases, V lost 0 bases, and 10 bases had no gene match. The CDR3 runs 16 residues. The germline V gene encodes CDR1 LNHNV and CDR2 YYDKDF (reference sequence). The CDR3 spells CATSRDVAGGPPGQYF. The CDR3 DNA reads TGTGCCACCAGCAGAGATGTAGCGGGAGGGCCTCCGGGGCAGTACTTC.

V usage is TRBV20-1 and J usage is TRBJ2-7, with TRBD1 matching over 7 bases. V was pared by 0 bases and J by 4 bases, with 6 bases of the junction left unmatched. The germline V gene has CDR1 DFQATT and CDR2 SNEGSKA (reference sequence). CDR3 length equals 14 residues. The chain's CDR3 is CSAREPGQTYEQYF. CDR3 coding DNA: TGCAGTGCTAGAGAGCCGGGACAGACTTACGAGCAGTACTTC.

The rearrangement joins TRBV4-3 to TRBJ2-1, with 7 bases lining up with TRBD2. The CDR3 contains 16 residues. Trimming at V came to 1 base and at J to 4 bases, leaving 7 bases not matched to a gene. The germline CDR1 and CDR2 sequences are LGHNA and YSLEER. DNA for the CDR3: TGCGCCAGCAGCCAAGTATCGACGGGGGGATACAATGAGCAGTTCTTC. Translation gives CASSQVSTGGYNEQFF.

CDR3 region: CASSLNPQGQGGYTF. CDR3 DNA sequence: TGTGCCAGCAGCTTAAACCCGCAGGGACAAGGGGGCTACACCTTC. This rearrangement joins TRBV7-3 to TRBJ1-2; possible D gene TRBD1, 6 bases. The CDR3 loop spans 15 amino acids. Germline values: CDR1 SGHTA, CDR2 FQGTGA. The V gene lost 1 base and the J gene lost 8 bases, with 17 bases spanning the gap.